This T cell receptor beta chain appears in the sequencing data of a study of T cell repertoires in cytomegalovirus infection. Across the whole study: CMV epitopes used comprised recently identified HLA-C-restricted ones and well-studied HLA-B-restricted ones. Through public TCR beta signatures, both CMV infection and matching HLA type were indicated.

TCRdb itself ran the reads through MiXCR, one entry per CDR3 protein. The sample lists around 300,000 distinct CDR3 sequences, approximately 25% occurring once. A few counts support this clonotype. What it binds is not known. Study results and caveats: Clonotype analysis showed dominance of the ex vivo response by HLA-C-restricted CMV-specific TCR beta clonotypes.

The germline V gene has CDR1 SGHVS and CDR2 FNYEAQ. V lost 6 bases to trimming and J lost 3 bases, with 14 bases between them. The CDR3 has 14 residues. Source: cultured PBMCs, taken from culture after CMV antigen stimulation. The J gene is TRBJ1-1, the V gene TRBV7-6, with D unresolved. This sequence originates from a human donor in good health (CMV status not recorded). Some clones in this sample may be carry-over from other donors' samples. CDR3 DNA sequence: TGTGCCAGCAGACCAGACCAAGGGTACACTGAAGCTTTCTTT. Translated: CASRPDQGYTEAFF.